This T cell receptor beta chain was sequenced for a study of CD8 T cells in Susac syndrome. The CDR3 is 11 residues long. Looked up from germline, CDR1 is MNHEY and CDR2 is SMNVEV (reference sequence). V was pared by 3 bases and J by 8 bases, with 5 bases between. Study-wide results and caveats: The CD4+ T cell repertoires in Susac syndrome were not clonally expanded.

With random hexamers, roughly 0.45 to 1 ug RNA was reverse transcribed. immunoSEQ multiplex PCR amplified TCR beta CDR3 across 54 Vbeta, 13 Jbeta. One entry per CDR3 protein, called by TCRdb with MiXCR from the immunoSEQ multiplex PCR reads. The data contain more than 150,000 distinct CDR3 sequences, more than 90% of them seen just once; the ten biggest clones take up approximately 0.1%. A word on this clonotype: Its antigen is as yet unknown.

The material sequenced was CD4+ T cells from PBMCs. The receptor was derived from a human donor with Susac syndrome. The chain uses TRBV27 and TRBJ2-1; D gene uncertain. In DNA form, the CDR3 reads TGTGCCAGCAGTTTTTTGTATGAGCAGTTCTTC. Its protein product is CASSFLYEQFF.